A single sample gave rise to the 16 T cell receptor beta chains below, sequenced in a study of cytomegalovirus exposure and HLA in healthy donors (dated 2017 in TCRdb). Library creation used the immunoSEQ multiplex PCR assay. The multiplex PCR relied on a mix of 60 forward primers for TCR Vbeta segments and 13 reverse primers for TCR Jbeta segments. The table comes from immuneACCESS by way of TCRdb, which keeps in-frame sequences with V and J called. Part of the clones is missing from these tables; in studies checked, under half for an unresolved V gene and the rest for unknown reasons. Recorded for this sample are fewer than 250,000 clones; about 79% of them occurred a single time. Around 1.9% of the sample is taken by the ten largest. Material for sequencing was PBMCs. The receptors derive from a male donor in good health and CMV-seronegative.

The V call is TRBV5-1, the J call TRBJ2-5; 7 nucleotides agree with TRBD1. The end of the DNA fits TRBJ2-7 better, so the J call may be wrong. This CDR3 is built from 16 residues. Germline loops: CDR1 SGHRS, CDR2 YFSETQ. The CDR3 DNA sequence: TGCGCCAGCAGCTCCCCCTTCGACAGGGATGTCTACGAGCAGTACTTC. Residues: CASSSPFDRDVYEQYF.

The chain joins TRBV5-1 to TRBJ2-1, with 7 bases lining up with TRBD2. The length of the CDR3 is 16 residues. V was clipped by 4 bases and J by 1 base; unmatched bases: 8. Germline V lookup: CDR1 SGHRS, CDR2 YFSETQ. CDR3: CASSPMTSSSYNEQFF. In DNA form, the CDR3 reads TGCGCCAGCAGCCCAATGACTAGCTCTTCCTACAATGAGCAGTTCTTC.

The chain combines TRBV7-9 with TRBJ1-3; 7 bases are a match to TRBD1. The CDR3 is 15 amino acids. Germline V gene data show CDR1 as SEHNR and CDR2 as FQNEAQ (reference sequence). V was clipped by 5 bases and J by 4 bases; unmatched bases: 8. The CDR3 spells CASSKRDSDGNTIYF. In DNA form, the CDR3 reads TGTGCCAGCAGCAAACGGGACAGTGACGGAAACACCATATATTTT.

The chain has TRBV6-6 and TRBJ1-1; the D gene is possibly TRBD1 (5 bases). Trimming took 4 bases from V and 4 from J, leaving 10 bases between them. The CDR3 totals 13 residues. Germline CDR1 reads MNHNY; CDR2 reads SVGAGI (reference sequence). In DNA, the CDR3 is TGTGCCAGCAGTTTGGGGCGGAGCACTGAAGCTTTCTTT. Its protein is CASSLGRSTEAFF.

Concerning this clone itself: Different DNA sequences within this sample yield the same CDR3. The chain combines TRBV11-2 with TRBJ2-7; TRBD1 might be the D (5 bases). CDR1 and CDR2 from the germline V gene are SGHAT and FQNNGV. The CDR3 spans 13 residues. V was trimmed by 1 base and J by 4 bases, leaving 8 bases between them. As DNA, the CDR3 is TGTGCCAGCAGCTTAGCCAGGGATTACGAGCAGTACTTC. Encoded protein: CASSLARDYEQYF.

J is TRBJ1-1 and V is TRBV28; perhaps TRBD1 as D (6 bases). The V gene lost 2 bases and the J gene lost 4 bases, with 8 bases spanning the gap. Germline CDR1 MDHEN, CDR2 SYDVKM. This CDR3 contains 13 residues. The CDR3 nucleotides read TGTGCCAGCAGTTTACAAGGGGGCACTGAAGCTTTCTTT. It yields the protein CASSLQGGTEAFF.

The V call is TRBV6-5, the J call TRBJ2-3, with 7 bases aligning to TRBD1. CDR3 length: 14 residues. The J segment lost 2 bases and the V segment lost 10 bases, leaving 9 bases of the junction unmatched. The germline V gene encodes CDR1 MNHEY and CDR2 SVGAGI. The CDR3 DNA is TGTGCCACCCGAGAAGGGGGCTTCACAGATACGCAGTATTTT. Residues: CATREGGFTDTQYF.

This clone appeared a few times. The chain carries TRBV5-1 and TRBJ2-1; D is unresolved. The CDR3 is 12 residues long. Germline V gene data show CDR1 as SGHRS and CDR2 as YFSETQ. V lost 4 bases and J lost 7, with 9 bases in between. The CDR3 coding sequence is TGCGCCAGCAGCGCAGCTAGAAATGAGCAGTTCTTC. Amino acids: CASSAARNEQFF.

This clone showed up just a few times. This rearrangement joins TRBV27 to TRBJ2-7; perhaps TRBD1 as D (5 bases). This CDR3 is built from 13 residues. V gave up 5 bases and J gave up 2 bases, with 10 bases separating them. From germline, CDR1 is MNHEY and CDR2 SMNVEV (reference sequence). The CDR3 is CASSPTVTYEQYF. CDR3 nucleotide sequence: TGTGCCAGCAGTCCGACAGTGACCTACGAGCAGTACTTC.

The chain recombines TRBV27 with TRBJ1-5; D remains unclear. The germline V gene encodes CDR1 MNHEY and CDR2 SMNVEV (reference sequence). Trimming removed 3 bases from V and 0 bases from J, with 3 bases in between. The CDR3 has 13 residues. The CDR3 here is CASSFYSNQPQHF. The DNA of the CDR3 is TGTGCCAGCAGTTTCTATAGCAATCAGCCCCAGCATTTT.

V gene TRBV19 combines with J gene TRBJ1-5; 9 nucleotides match TRBD1. Per the germline V gene, CDR1 is LNHDA and CDR2 is SQIVND (reference sequence). The V and J ends lost 6 bases and 5 bases, in that order; junction bases with no gene match: 5. This CDR3 has 14 amino acids. CDR3 amino acids: CASSSGTGHQPQHF. The CDR3 DNA reads TGTGCCAGTAGCTCCGGGACAGGGCATCAGCCCCAGCATTTT.

This chain joins TRBV28 and TRBJ2-7, with a tentative D call TRBD1 (6 bases). This CDR3 comprises 13 residues. The germline V gene has CDR1 MDHEN and CDR2 SYDVKM. The V gene lost 2 bases and the J gene lost 1 base, with 6 bases spanning the gap. The CDR3 region is CASSLGQSYEQYF. The CDR3 bases are TGTGCCAGCAGTTTAGGACAGTCCTACGAGCAGTACTTC.

This chain connects TRBV15 to TRBJ1-4, with TRBD1 matching 9 bases. V lost 11 bases to trimming and J lost 5 bases; unmatched junction nucleotides: 6. The CDR3 totals 13 residues. The V gene's germline CDR1 is LNHNV and CDR2 YYDKDF (reference sequence). As DNA, the CDR3 is TGTGCCGGCCGGGACAGGGAAAATGAAAAACTGTTTTTT. As protein: CAGRDRENEKLFF.

This chain connects TRBV4-2 to TRBJ2-7; 13 bases are shared with TRBD2. The CDR3 totals 17 residues. CDR1 and CDR2 from the germline V gene are LGHNA and YNFKEQ. Trimming took 1 base from V and 4 from J; bases not matched to a gene: 7. The CDR3: CASSQVEGTSGTYEQYF. The CDR3 DNA follows: TGTGCCAGCAGCCAAGTGGAGGGGACTAGCGGGACTTACGAGCAGTACTTC.

The rearrangement uses TRBV9 and TRBJ1-1; 8 nucleotides agree with TRBD1. The CDR3 has 12 amino acids. The J segment lost 6 bases and the V segment lost 10 bases, leaving 8 bases of the junction unmatched. Per germline, CDR1 SGDLS and CDR2 YYNGEE. The CDR3 is CAGNTGGAEAFF. The CDR3 nucleotides are TGTGCCGGCAACACAGGGGGGGCTGAAGCTTTCTTT.

V gene TRBV4-3 combines with J gene TRBJ1-4, with 11 bases aligning to TRBD1. CDR1 LGHNA and CDR2 YSLEER come from the germline V gene. CDR3 length: 15 residues. J was trimmed by 8 bases and V by 8 bases; bases with no gene match: 10. This CDR3 is CASRRGGTGGEKLFF. In nucleotides, the CDR3 is TGCGCCAGCCGCCGGGGAGGGACAGGGGGAGAAAAACTGTTTTTT.